These T cell receptor beta chains were read from a single sample in a study of early T cells in non-severe SARS-CoV-2 infection. MiXCR was run by TCRdb on the 5' RACE reads, yielding one entry per CDR3 protein. The profile shows tens of thousands of distinct CDR3 sequences, roughly 13% of them singletons. The sample was whole blood. The receptors originated from an adult who was a healthcare worker with PCR-confirmed SARS-CoV-2 infection or an uninfected control (not recorded which). Each CDR3 is given with its conserved first and last residue.

v_call,j_call,cdr3_aa
TRBV24-1,TRBJ2-4,CATSPSGYIQYF
TRBV19,TRBJ2-7,CASSPPPGKSSYEQYF
TRBV20-1,TRBJ2-5,CSARDRLAGVARETQYF
TRBV20-1,TRBJ1-6,CSARLSSGWTANSPLHF
TRBV6-1,TRBJ1-5,CASNPKGLRSNQPQHF
TRBV28,TRBJ1-5,CASSLWAASNQPQHF
TRBV29-1,TRBJ2-3,CSVDTGGVDTQYF
TRBV2,TRBJ2-2,CASNRYRSTGELFF
TRBV24-1,TRBJ2-1,CATSDWPAGGPSRNEQFF
TRBV20-1,TRBJ2-6,CSASLRGGTGANVLTF
TRBV5-1,TRBJ1-1,CASSATTGGNTEAFF
TRBV12-3/TRBV12-4,TRBJ2-7,CASRRQESYEQYF
TRBV7-3,TRBJ2-3,CASSDGTRLETDTQYF
TRBV7-3,TRBJ2-2,CASSPSGRTTAGELFF
TRBV29-1,TRBJ1-5,CSASGTGDSNQPQHF
TRBV2,TRBJ2-2,CASSEDRGRTGELFF
TRBV10-3,TRBJ1-6,CAISLDRDNSPLHF
TRBV28,TRBJ1-6,CASSTTGINSPLHF
TRBV29-1,TRBJ1-2,CSVEYAGYTF
TRBV3-1,TRBJ2-7,CASSQDIQSYEQYF
TRBV27,TRBJ2-1,CASSLLGSGRAASYNEQFF
TRBV20-1,TRBJ1-6,CSASPGQGAYSPLHF
TRBV5-4,TRBJ1-6,CASSSGQGGSPLHF
TRBV19,TRBJ2-7,CASSADGGVPYEQYF
TRBV2,TRBJ2-1,CASSELSPGSGEQFF
TRBV5-6,TRBJ2-3,CASSSGQELDTQYF
TRBV5-1,TRBJ2-3,CASSLSERERLSGDTQYF
TRBV29-1,TRBJ2-1,CSATGLATAEQFF
TRBV7-2,TRBJ2-2,CASSSAAGVGGELFF
TRBV12-3/TRBV12-4,TRBJ1-3,CASSLKTGGFYGNTIYF
TRBV6-2/TRBV6-3,TRBJ2-1,CASSPPLIGRRSYNEQFF
TRBV24-1,TRBJ2-2,CATREDSFSGELFF
TRBV28,TRBJ2-7,CASSSWTSSYEQYF
TRBV29-1,TRBJ1-4,CSVEAGGGKLFF
TRBV6-1,TRBJ2-3,CASRSRQGPNTQYF
TRBV3-1,TRBJ2-7,CASSPSPYEQYF
TRBV29-1,TRBJ2-3,CSVDTPGQGTDTQYF
TRBV4-1,TRBJ2-5,CASSLETGGTQYF
TRBV7-6,TRBJ2-5,CASSSSSGRAGETQYF
TRBV7-9,TRBJ1-4,CASSPSGKLFF
TRBV14,TRBJ1-6,CASSLTFNSPLHF
TRBV28,TRBJ2-2,CASRPDLNTGELFF
TRBV6-5,TRBJ2-3,CATSYRWNEADTQYF
TRBV29-1,TRBJ1-1,CSVVMNTEAFF
TRBV6-5,TRBJ2-1,CASRLFTAGMRQFF
TRBV28,TRBJ1-3,CASSGIDSGNTIYF
TRBV6-2/TRBV6-3,TRBJ1-1,CASKEWGEAFF
TRBV4-1,TRBJ2-7,CASSQGLAGGSSYEQYF